In this sample, the clone carrying this T cell receptor (beta chain) turned up once. No antigen is known for it. The data were obtained in a study of cytomegalovirus exposure and HLA in healthy donors. Overall study context: Researchers previously reported finding fewer than 140 million unique TCR beta sequences from approximately 190 million T cells. Of several hundred genotyped donors, roughly 76% grouped in the Caucasian-associated ancestry cluster. Study-level results: Exclusion applied to some V segments, including TRBV6-2 and TRBV6-3, as they were indistinguishable.

The PCR contained 60 Vbeta and 13 Jbeta primers. Profiling relied on immunoSEQ multiplex PCR, and the TCRdb table lists in-frame clones only, not all of them. The sample consists of over 150,000 clones, over 60% of them appearing once. CDR1 MNHEY and CDR2 SMNVEV come from the germline V gene (reference sequence). Trimming cost V 7 bases and J 7 bases, with 19 bases left between them. This CDR3 spans 14 amino acids. The clonotype comes from a woman aged 35 to 49 in good health and CMV-seronegative. The sample consisted of PBMCs. This chain links TRBV27 with TRBJ1-1, with D maybe TRBD1 (5 bases). CDR3 protein: CASNGGPPLFEAFF. CDR3 sequence (DNA): TGTGCCAGCAACGGGGGACCTCCCCTATTTGAAGCTTTCTTT.